This T cell receptor beta chain emerged from a study of technical replicates of blood from several donors (dated by TCRdb to the late 2010s). V is trimmed back by 1 base and J by 2 bases, and the junction contains 6 bases that no gene match accounts for. From the cysteine up to the phenylalanine, the CDR3 has a length of 16 residues. Solely the CDR3 DNA is kept, with 48 bases framed from the first base. The germline V gene (reference sequence) provides CDR1 LNHNV and CDR2 YYDKDF. This clone was recorded only once. This receptor's antigen is unknown. Within one base of it there is no much larger clone, and no base qualities were kept. The protocol used for the library was the immunoSEQ multiplex PCR assay. Held by TCRdb, this immuneACCESS table contains in-frame sequences only and omits some clones. Under half of the omission traces to an unresolved V gene where checked; the cause of the rest is unknown. Across this sample there are about 75,000 clones, with about 97% seen only once. Clones ranked in the top ten supply 0.18% of the sample.

This receptor was obtained from a human donor in good health. The V and J genes are TRBV15 and TRBJ2-7; 9 central nucleotides agree with TRBD2. The specimen sequenced was T cells isolated from PBMCs. Read as DNA, the sequence is TGTGCCACCAGCAGAGTCGGCGCGGGAGGGCCCTACGAGCAGTACTTC. Its protein is CATSRVGAGGPYEQYF. Reference TRBV15 and TRBJ2-7 proteins supply the regions before and after the CDR3; the full variable domain is: DAMVIQNPRYQVTQFGKPVTLSCSQTLNHNVMYWYQQKSSQAPKLLFHYYDKDFNNEADTPDNFQSRRPNTSFCFLDIRSPGLGDTAMYLCATSRVGAGGPYEQYFGPGTRLTVT.